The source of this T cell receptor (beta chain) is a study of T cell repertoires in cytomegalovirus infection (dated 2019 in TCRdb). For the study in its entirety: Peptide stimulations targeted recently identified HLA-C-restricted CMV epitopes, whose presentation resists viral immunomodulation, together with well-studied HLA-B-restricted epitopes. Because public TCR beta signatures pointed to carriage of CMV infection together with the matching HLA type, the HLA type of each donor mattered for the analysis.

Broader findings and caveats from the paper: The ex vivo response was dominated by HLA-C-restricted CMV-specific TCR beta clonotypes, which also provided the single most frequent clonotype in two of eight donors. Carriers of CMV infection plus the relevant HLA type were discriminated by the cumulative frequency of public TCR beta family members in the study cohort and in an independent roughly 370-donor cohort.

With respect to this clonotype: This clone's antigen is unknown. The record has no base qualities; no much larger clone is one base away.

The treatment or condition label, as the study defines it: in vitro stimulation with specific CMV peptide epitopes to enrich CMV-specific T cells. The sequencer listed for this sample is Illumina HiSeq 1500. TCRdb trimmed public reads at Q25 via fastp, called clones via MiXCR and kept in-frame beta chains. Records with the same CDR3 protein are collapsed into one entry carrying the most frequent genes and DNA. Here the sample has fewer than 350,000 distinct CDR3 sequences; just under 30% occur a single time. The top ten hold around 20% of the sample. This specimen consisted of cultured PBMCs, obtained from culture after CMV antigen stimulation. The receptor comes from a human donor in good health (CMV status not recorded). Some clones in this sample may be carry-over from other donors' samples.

The DNA reads as follows: TGTGCCAGCAGCTTCTTGGCTGAAGAGCAGTACTTC. Its product reads: CASSFLAEEQYF. This receptor chain uses TRBV7-8 and TRBJ2-7, with no reliable assignment of the D segment. V drops 3 bases and J drops 7 bases, leaving 10 bases in between. For CDR1 and CDR2, the germline V gene lists SGHVS and FQNEAQ. From its cysteine to its phenylalanine, the CDR3 spans 12 amino acids. Only the CDR3 portion is preserved as DNA: 36 bases, with reading frame beginning at the first base.